This TCR beta chain was identified during a study of T cell clones after liver transplantation. At the level of the study: Graft-donor-reactive sequences were compared with third-party-reactive TCRbeta sequences from pre-transplant mixed lymphocyte reactions. Until 12-24 months post-transplant, subjects got standard immunosuppression and no induction. Blood was drawn pre-transplant, before withdrawal, and after full or failed withdrawal.

Findings and limits, study-wide: Small, mixed patient groups and varying post-transplant times limit these conclusions.

Concerning this clone: Its target is unknown.

This CDR3 comprises 14 residues. The germline CDR1 and CDR2 sequences are MNHNS and SASEGT. Trimming cost V 8 bases and J 0 bases; bases outside gene matches: 3. TCRdb's table, derived via immunoSEQ multiplex PCR, lists solely in-frame clones and lacks some. The data contain around 51,000 clones, about nine tenths of them singletons. Sequenced material: CD8+ T cells from blood, taken 12 months after liver transplant. The sequence derives from a human patient who received a liver transplant. Some T cells may possibly be graft donor cells. V is TRBV6-1 and J is TRBJ2-7, with 11 nucleotides matching TRBD2. CDR3 sequence: CASLTSGSSYEQYF. The CDR3 bases are TGTGCCAGCCTTACTAGCGGGAGCTCCTACGAGCAGTACTTC.